A single sample is the source of the 5 T cell receptor beta chains below, sequenced in a study of memory CD4+ T cells and cytomegalovirus serostatus (dated by TCRdb to the late 2010s). Preparation of the library involved the immunoSEQ multiplex PCR assay. This is the immuneACCESS table as TCRdb keeps it, with only in-frame sequences that have V and J called. A part of the clones is gone; compared with another copy, unresolved V genes explain less than half, and the rest is unexplained. Here the sample has 50,000 to 70,000 clones; roughly 77% occur a single time. The top ten clones comprise 2% to 3% of the sample. A FACSAria II was used to sort memory CD4+ T cells, defined as single viable CD3+CD4+CD8-CD45RO+ cells. Sequenced sample: memory CD4+ T cells from blood. The receptors were gathered from an adult in good health and CMV-seropositive.

The genes are TRBV25-1 and TRBJ2-2; 7 bases line up with TRBD1. Trimming took 6 bases from V and 4 from J; bases not matched to a gene: 5. The CDR3 runs 14 residues. The germline V gene encodes CDR1 MGHDK and CDR2 SYGVNS. CDR3 sequence reads: CASSEGQITGELFF. The CDR3 DNA is TGTGCCAGCAGCGAGGGACAGATCACCGGGGAGCTGTTTTTT.

The rearrangement uses TRBV5-5 and TRBJ2-3, with D perhaps TRBD2 (6 bases). V lost 7 bases, J lost 2 bases, and 23 bases lay in between. The CDR3 is 17 residues long. Germline CDR1 reads SGHKS; CDR2 reads YYEKEE (reference sequence). CDR3: CASARRGSLGTTDTQYF. DNA for the CDR3: TGTGCCAGCGCACGTCGGGGGTCTCTGGGTACCACAGATACGCAGTATTTT.

This clone was found once. The V and J genes are TRBV5-1 and TRBJ2-3; possible D gene TRBD2, 6 bases. The ends were cut back, 0 bases at V and 0 bases at J, with 14 bases in the middle. The germline CDR1 and CDR2 sequences are SGHRS and YFSETQ. This CDR3 has 17 residues. CDR3 region: CASSLALGGGSTDTQYF. Written as DNA, the CDR3 is TGCGCCAGCAGCTTGGCGTTAGGTGGGGGGAGCACAGATACGCAGTATTTT.

The gene calls are TRBV9 and TRBJ2-5; weak D call: TRBD2 (5 bases). V was clipped by 0 bases and J by 5 bases, with 11 bases between them. There are 14 residues in the CDR3. The germline gives CDR1 SGDLS, CDR2 YYNGEE. The CDR3 bases are TGTGCCAGCAGCGTAGGTCCGGGGTCGGAGACCCAGTACTTC. This translates into CASSVGPGSETQYF.

In its sample, this clone was seen a few times. This sequence joins TRBV6-5 and TRBJ1-2; 7 nucleotides align to TRBD1. CDR3 length: 14 residues. In germline, CDR1 is MNHEY, CDR2 SVGAGI. The trim removed 5 bases at V and 6 bases at J, leaving 9 bases unmatched. DNA of the CDR3: TGTGCCAGCAGTAACCCCGGGACAGCAAATGGCTACACCTTC. This gives the protein CASSNPGTANGYTF.